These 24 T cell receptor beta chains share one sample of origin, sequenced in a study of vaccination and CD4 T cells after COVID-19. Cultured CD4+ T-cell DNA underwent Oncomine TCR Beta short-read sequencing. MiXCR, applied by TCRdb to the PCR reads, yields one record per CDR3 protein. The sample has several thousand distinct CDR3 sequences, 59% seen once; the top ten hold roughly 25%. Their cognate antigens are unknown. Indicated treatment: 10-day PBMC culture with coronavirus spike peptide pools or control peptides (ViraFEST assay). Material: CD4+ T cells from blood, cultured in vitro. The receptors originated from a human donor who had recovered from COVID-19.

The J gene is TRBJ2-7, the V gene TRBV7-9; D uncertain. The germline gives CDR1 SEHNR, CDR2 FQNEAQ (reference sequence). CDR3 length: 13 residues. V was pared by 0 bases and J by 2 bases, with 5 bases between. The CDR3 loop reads CASSLAAAYEQYF. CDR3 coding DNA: TGTGCCAGCAGCTTAGCAGCAGCCTACGAGCAGTACTTC.

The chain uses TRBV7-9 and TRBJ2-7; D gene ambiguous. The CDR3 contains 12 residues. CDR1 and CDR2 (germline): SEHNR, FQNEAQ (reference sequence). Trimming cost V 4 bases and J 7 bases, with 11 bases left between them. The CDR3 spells CASSSGRREQYF. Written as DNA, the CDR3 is TGTGCCAGCAGCTCAGGACGACGGGAGCAGTACTTC.

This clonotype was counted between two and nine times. The CDR3 region is CASSLVGVGGETQYF. As DNA, the CDR3 is TGTGCCAGCAGCTTAGTGGGGGTAGGGGGGGAGACCCAGTACTTC. The chain couples TRBV7-8 to TRBJ2-5; D might be TRBD1 or TRBD2, each matching 6 bases. The germline gives CDR1 SGHVS, CDR2 FQNEAQ. This CDR3 comprises 15 residues. Trimming left V 1 base short and J 5 bases short, with 14 bases between.

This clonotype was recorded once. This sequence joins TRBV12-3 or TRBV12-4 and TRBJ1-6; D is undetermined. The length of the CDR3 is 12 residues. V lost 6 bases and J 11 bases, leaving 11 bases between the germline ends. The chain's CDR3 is CASSADGPPLHF. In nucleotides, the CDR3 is TGTGCCAGCAGCGCGGACGGGCCACCCCTCCACTTT.

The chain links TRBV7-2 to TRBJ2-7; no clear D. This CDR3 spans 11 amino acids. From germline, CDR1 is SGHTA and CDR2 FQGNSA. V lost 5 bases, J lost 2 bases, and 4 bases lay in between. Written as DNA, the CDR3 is TGTGCCAGCAGCAAGACCTACGAGCAGTACTTC. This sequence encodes CASSKTYEQYF.

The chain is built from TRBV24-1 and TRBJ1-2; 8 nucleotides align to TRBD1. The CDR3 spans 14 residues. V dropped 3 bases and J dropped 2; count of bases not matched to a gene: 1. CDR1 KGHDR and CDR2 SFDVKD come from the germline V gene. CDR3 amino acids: CATSDAGGNYGYTF. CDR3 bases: TGTGCCACCAGTGATGCAGGGGGCAACTATGGCTACACCTTC.

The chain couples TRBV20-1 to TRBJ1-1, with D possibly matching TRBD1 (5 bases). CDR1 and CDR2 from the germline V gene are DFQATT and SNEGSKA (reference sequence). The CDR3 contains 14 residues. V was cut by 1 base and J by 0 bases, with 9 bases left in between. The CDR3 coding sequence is TGCAGTGCTAGAGCAGGGTCCATGAACACTGAAGCTTTCTTT. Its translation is CSARAGSMNTEAFF.

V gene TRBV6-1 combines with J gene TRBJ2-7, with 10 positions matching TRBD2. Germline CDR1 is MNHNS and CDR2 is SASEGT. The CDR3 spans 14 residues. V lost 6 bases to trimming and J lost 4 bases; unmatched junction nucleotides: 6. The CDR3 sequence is CASSPSGSRYEQYF. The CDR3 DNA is TGTGCCAGCAGCCCTAGCGGGAGCAGGTACGAGCAGTACTTC.

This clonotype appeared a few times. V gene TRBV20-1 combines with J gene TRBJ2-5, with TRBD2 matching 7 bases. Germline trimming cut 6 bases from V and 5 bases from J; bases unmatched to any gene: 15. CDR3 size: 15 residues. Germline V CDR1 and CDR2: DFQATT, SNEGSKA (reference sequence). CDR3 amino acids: CSAPQNGGGRETQYF. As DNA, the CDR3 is TGCAGTGCCCCCCAAAACGGCGGGGGTCGGGAGACCCAGTACTTC.

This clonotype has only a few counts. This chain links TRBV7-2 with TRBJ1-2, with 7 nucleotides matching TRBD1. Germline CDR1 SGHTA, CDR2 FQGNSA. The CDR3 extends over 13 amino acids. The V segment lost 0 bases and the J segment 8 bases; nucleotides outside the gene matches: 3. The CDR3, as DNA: TGTGCCAGCAGCTTAGCGGGGGACAGCGGCTACACCTTC. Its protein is CASSLAGDSGYTF.

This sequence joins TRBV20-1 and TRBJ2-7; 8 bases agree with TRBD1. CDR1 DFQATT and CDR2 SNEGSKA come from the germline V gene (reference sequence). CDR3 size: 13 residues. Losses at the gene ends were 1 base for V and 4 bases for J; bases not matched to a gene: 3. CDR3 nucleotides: TGCAGTGCTAGAGCCAGGGGGCGTTACGAGCAGTACTTC. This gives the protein CSARARGRYEQYF.

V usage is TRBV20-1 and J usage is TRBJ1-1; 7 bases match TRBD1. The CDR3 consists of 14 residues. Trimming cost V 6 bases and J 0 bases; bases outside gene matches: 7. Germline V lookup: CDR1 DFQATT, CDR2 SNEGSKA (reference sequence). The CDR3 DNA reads TGCAGTGCGCCAACAGGGGCCGTGAACACTGAAGCTTTCTTT. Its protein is CSAPTGAVNTEAFF.

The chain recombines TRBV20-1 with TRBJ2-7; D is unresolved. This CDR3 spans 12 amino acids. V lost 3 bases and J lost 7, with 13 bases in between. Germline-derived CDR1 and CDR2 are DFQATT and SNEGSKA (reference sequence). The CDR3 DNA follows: TGCAGTGCTAGTGCAGCCCGCTCTGAGCAGTACTTC. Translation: CSASAARSEQYF.

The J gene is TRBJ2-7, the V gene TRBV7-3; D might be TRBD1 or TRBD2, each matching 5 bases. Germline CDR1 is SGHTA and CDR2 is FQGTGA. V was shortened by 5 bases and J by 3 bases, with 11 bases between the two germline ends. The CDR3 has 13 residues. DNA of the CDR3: TGTGCCAGCAGCACCGGGACCCTCTACGAGCAGTACTTC. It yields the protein CASSTGTLYEQYF.

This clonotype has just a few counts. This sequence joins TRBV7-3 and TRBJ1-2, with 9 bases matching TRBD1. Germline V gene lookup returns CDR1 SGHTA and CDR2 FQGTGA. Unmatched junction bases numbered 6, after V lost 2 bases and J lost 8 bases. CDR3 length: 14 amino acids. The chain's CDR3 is CASSLLLTGGGYTF. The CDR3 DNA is TGTGCCAGCAGCTTATTACTGACAGGGGGAGGCTACACCTTC.

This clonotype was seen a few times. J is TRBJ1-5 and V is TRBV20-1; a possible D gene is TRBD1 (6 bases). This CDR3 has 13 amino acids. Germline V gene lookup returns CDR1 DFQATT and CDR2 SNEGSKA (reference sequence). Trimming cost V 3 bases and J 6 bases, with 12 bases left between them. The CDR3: CSASRGGAQPQHF. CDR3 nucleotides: TGCAGTGCTAGTCGTGGGGGCGCTCAGCCCCAGCATTTT.

CDR3: CSARGGHPTAQPQHF. The DNA of the CDR3 is TGCAGTGCTAGAGGCGGCCACCCGACCGCTCAGCCCCAGCATTTT. The chain carries TRBV20-1 and TRBJ1-5; D gene ambiguous. Germline-derived CDR1 and CDR2 are DFQATT and SNEGSKA (reference sequence). V lost 1 base, J lost 6 bases, and 16 bases lay in between. This CDR3 has 15 amino acids.

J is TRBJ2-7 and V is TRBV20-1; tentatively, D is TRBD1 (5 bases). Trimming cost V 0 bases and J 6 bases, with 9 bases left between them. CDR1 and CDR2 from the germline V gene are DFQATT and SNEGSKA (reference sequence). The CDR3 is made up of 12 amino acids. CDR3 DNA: TGCAGTGCTAGAGACAGGGTCGGCGAGCAGTACTTC. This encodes CSARDRVGEQYF.

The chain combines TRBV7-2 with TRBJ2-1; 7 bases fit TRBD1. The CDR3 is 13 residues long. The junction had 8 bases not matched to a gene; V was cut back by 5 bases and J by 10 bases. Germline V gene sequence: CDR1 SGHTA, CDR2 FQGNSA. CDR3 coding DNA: TGTGCCAGCAGCGTGACAGGGTGGGGGGAGCAGTTCTTC. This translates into CASSVTGWGEQFF.

The CDR3 DNA follows: TGTGCCAGCAGCTTGAGCAGTATCCAAGAGACCCAGTACTTC. This gives the protein CASSLSSIQETQYF. The chain couples TRBV5-4 to TRBJ2-5; D is uncertain. Per the germline V gene, CDR1 is SGHNT and CDR2 is YYREEE (reference sequence). Trimming left V 1 base short and J 1 base short, with 8 bases between. This CDR3 is built from 14 residues. Full variable domain (outside the CDR3, taken from reference TRBV5-4 and TRBJ2-5): ETGVTQSPTHLIKTRGQQVTLRCSSQSGHNTVSWYQQALGQGPQFIFQYYREEENGRGNFPPRFSGLQFPNYSSELNVNALELDDSALYLCASSLSSIQETQYFGPGTRLLVL.

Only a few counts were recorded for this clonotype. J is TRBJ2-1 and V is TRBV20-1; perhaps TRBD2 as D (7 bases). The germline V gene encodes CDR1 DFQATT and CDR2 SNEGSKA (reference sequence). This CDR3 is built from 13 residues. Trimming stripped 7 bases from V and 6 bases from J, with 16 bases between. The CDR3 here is CSDRSGTFNEQFF. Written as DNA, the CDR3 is TGCAGTGACAGGAGCGGGACATTCAATGAGCAGTTCTTC.

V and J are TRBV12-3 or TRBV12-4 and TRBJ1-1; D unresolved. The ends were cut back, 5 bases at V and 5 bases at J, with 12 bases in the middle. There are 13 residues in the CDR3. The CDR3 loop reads CASSPGRGTEAFF. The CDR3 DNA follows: TGTGCCAGCAGTCCTGGACGGGGAACTGAAGCTTTCTTT.

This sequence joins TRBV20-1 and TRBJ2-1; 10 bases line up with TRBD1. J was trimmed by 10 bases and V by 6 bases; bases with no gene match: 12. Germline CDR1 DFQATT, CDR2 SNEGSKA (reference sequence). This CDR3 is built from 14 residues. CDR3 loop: CSARGGQGIGEQFF. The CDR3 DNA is TGCAGTGCCCGGGGGGGACAGGGGATTGGGGAGCAGTTCTTC.

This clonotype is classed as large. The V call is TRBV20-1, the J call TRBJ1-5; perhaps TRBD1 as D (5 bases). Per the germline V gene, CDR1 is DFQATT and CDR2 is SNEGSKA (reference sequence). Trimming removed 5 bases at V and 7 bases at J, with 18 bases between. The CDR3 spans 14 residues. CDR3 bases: TGCAGTGCTCCCCCGGACACCGTGGGACAGCCCCAGCATTTT. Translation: CSAPPDTVGQPQHF.